The 15 T cell receptor beta chains given below trace back to one sample, sequenced in a study of cytomegalovirus exposure and HLA in healthy donors. The PCR contained 60 Vbeta and 13 Jbeta primers. The table came from immunoSEQ multiplex PCR; TCRdb's copy has only in-frame clones and leaves some out. Here the sample table reports about 140,000 clones. Sequences were obtained from PBMCs. The receptors derive from a middle-aged man in good health and CMV-seronegative.

This chain joins TRBV14 and TRBJ2-5, with D possibly TRBD2 on 5 matching bases. The CDR3 sequence is 13 residues long. Germline CDR1 reads SGHDN; CDR2 reads FVKESK. The germline V and J ends were trimmed by 2 bases and 11 bases, with 15 bases remaining between them. The CDR3 spells CASSQTLLWEQYF. DNA of the CDR3: TGTGCCAGCAGCCAAACGTTGCTTTGGGAGCAGTACTTC.

CDR3 DNA sequence: TGTGCCAGCAGCGTAGACGCGGGGGGCCCAGATACGCAGTATTTT. Its translation: CASSVDAGGPDTQYF. V is TRBV9 and J is TRBJ2-3; 8 nucleotides line up with TRBD2. V was clipped by 0 bases and J by 4 bases; unmatched bases: 4. The V gene's germline CDR1 is SGDLS and CDR2 YYNGEE. The CDR3 is 15 residues long. The full variable domain, its missing parts supplied by reference TRBV9 and TRBJ2-3, is DSGVTQTPKHLITATGQRVTLRCSPRSGDLSVYWYQQSLDQGLQFLIQYYNGEERAKGNILERFSAQQFPDLHSELNLSSLELGDSALYFCASSVDAGGPDTQYFGPGTRLTVL.

The chain is built from TRBV7-2 and TRBJ2-5; 10 bases line up with TRBD2. Germline trimming cut 3 bases from V and 5 bases from J; bases unmatched to any gene: 15. Looked up from germline, CDR1 is SGHTA and CDR2 is FQGNSA. The CDR3 has 18 residues. CDR3 in amino acids: CASSFWASGGPLVETQYF. The CDR3 DNA reads as TGTGCCAGCAGCTTTTGGGCTAGCGGGGGCCCTTTGGTGGAGACCCAGTACTTC.

The chain joins TRBV5-4 to TRBJ1-2; the match to TRBD1 covers 7 bases. V lost 4 bases and J lost 4; bases outside the gene matches: 7. Per germline, CDR1 SGHNT and CDR2 YYREEE (reference sequence). CDR3 size: 14 residues. The CDR3 DNA sequence: TGTGCCAGCAGCCAGACAGGGCTCGGCTATGGCTACACCTTC. Encoded protein: CASSQTGLGYGYTF.

The chain recombines TRBV27 with TRBJ1-1; D not certain. CDR3 size: 14 residues. The V and J ends lost 5 bases and 6 bases respectively, with 16 bases between them. From germline, CDR1 is MNHEY and CDR2 SMNVEV (reference sequence). The CDR3 reads CASSKMPQQPEAFF. The DNA for the CDR3 is TGTGCCAGCAGTAAAATGCCCCAACAACCTGAAGCTTTCTTT.

Written as DNA, the CDR3 is TGTGCCAGCACCGTCGAGGTCCGGGGGGACCATGGCTACACCTTC. It specifies CASTVEVRGDHGYTF. The gene calls are TRBV5-4 and TRBJ1-2; possible D gene TRBD1, 5 bases. This CDR3 comprises 15 residues. Trimming shortened V by 6 bases and J by 6 bases, and 21 bases separated the two germline ends. The germline V gene has CDR1 SGHNT and CDR2 YYREEE (reference sequence).

The chain combines TRBV5-1 with TRBJ2-1; D gene uncertain. V lost 0 bases and J lost 0, with 10 bases in between. The CDR3 has 16 amino acids. CDR1 is SGHRS, CDR2 YFSETQ, per germline. CDR3 nucleotide sequence: TGCGCCAGCAGCTTGGCCATTACAATCTCCTACAATGAGCAGTTCTTC. Protein product: CASSLAITISYNEQFF.

The J gene is TRBJ1-1, the V gene TRBV6-1; no firm D call. Trimming shortened V by 3 bases and J by 0 bases, and 8 bases separated the two germline ends. From germline, CDR1 is MNHNS and CDR2 SASEGT. CDR3 size: 14 residues. The CDR3, as DNA: TGTGCCAGCAGTGAGGAGGGTTTGAACACTGAAGCTTTCTTT. Amino acids: CASSEEGLNTEAFF.

The chain uses TRBV18 and TRBJ1-3; D ambiguous. This CDR3 region has 17 residues. Germline values: CDR1 KGHSH, CDR2 LQKENI. V lost 2 bases and J lost 3, with 17 bases in between. The CDR3 sequence is CASSPSEGRNYGNTIYF. As DNA, the CDR3 is TGTGCCAGCTCACCATCGGAGGGAAGGAATTATGGAAACACCATATATTTT. The full variable domain, rest sourced from reference TRBV18 and TRBJ1-3, is NAGVMQNPRHLVRRRGQEARLRCSPMKGHSHVYWYRQLPEEGLKFMVYLQKENIIDESGMPKERFSAEFPKEGPSILRIQQVVRGDSAAYFCASSPSEGRNYGNTIYFGEGSWLTVV.

The chain recombines TRBV6-5 with TRBJ2-6; D gene ambiguous. V gave up 5 bases and J gave up 2 bases, with 4 bases separating them. The CDR3 sequence is 13 residues long. From germline, CDR1 is MNHEY and CDR2 SVGAGI. CDR3 sequence reads: CASSRAGANVLTF. CDR3 DNA: TGTGCCAGCAGTCGGGCTGGGGCCAACGTCCTGACTTTC.

The rearrangement links TRBV9 to TRBJ1-2, with D hard to call. CDR1 is SGDLS, CDR2 YYNGEE, per germline. This CDR3 comprises 17 residues. V was shortened by 4 bases and J by 5 bases, with 24 bases between the two germline ends. CDR3 protein: CASSPQNGEVSPYGYTF. CDR3 DNA sequence: TGTGCCAGCAGCCCCCAGAATGGAGAGGTTTCCCCGTATGGCTACACCTTC. The whole variable domain, filled in from reference TRBV9 and TRBJ1-2, reads DSGVTQTPKHLITATGQRVTLRCSPRSGDLSVYWYQQSLDQGLQFLIQYYNGEERAKGNILERFSAQQFPDLHSELNLSSLELGDSALYFCASSPQNGEVSPYGYTFGSGTRLTVV.

The rearrangement links TRBV9 to TRBJ2-7; perhaps TRBD2 as D (5 bases). This CDR3 has 14 amino acids. Germline V gives CDR1 SGDLS, CDR2 YYNGEE. V shed 6 bases and J shed 4 bases, with 17 bases lying between them. CDR3 amino acids: CASNRNGEIYEQYF. In DNA form, the CDR3 reads TGTGCCAGCAATCGGAACGGGGAAATTTACGAGCAGTACTTC.

The V call is TRBV19, the J call TRBJ2-5; 16 bases match TRBD2. From germline, CDR1 is LNHDA and CDR2 SQIVND (reference sequence). The CDR3 spans 17 residues. Trimming at V came to 1 base and at J to 9 bases, leaving 8 bases not matched to a gene. CDR3 sequence (DNA): TGTGCCAGTAGTATAGGGGGACTAGCGGGGGGGCCGAAGCCCCAGTACTTC. It specifies CASSIGGLAGGPKPQYF.

The V and J genes are TRBV5-4 and TRBJ2-6; D is perhaps TRBD1 (6 bases). The CDR3 sequence is 15 residues long. The germline gives CDR1 SGHNT, CDR2 YYREEE (reference sequence). V was shortened by 2 bases and J by 1 base, with 7 bases between the two germline ends. DNA for the CDR3: TGTGCCAGCAGCTTCAGGGGATCTGGGGCCAACGTCCTGACTTTC. Translating it yields CASSFRGSGANVLTF.

The chain combines TRBV6-1 with TRBJ1-5; 7 nucleotides align to TRBD1. Trimming removed 8 bases from V and 3 bases from J; junction bases left unmatched: 10. Germline V gene sequence: CDR1 MNHNS, CDR2 SASEGT. The CDR3 totals 15 residues. This CDR3 is CASQGGRENNQPQHF. The CDR3 nucleotides read TGTGCCAGCCAAGGGGGCAGGGAAAACAATCAGCCCCAGCATTTT.